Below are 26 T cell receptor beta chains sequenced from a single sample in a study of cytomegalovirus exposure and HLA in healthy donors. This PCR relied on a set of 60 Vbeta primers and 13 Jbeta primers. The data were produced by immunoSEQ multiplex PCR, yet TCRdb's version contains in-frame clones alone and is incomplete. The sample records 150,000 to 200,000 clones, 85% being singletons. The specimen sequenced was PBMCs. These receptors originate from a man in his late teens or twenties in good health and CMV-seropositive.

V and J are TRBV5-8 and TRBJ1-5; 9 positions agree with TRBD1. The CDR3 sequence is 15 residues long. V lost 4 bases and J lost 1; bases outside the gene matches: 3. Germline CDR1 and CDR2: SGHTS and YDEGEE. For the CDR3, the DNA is TGTGCCAGCAGCCCTGGACAGGGGAGCAATCAGCCCCAGCATTTT. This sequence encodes CASSPGQGSNQPQHF.

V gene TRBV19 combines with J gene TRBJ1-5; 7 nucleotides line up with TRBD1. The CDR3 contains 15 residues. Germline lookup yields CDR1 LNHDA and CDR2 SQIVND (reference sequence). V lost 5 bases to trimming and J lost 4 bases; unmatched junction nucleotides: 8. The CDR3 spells CASSDREADNQPQHF. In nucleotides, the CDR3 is TGTGCCAGTAGTGACAGGGAAGCCGATAATCAGCCCCAGCATTTT.

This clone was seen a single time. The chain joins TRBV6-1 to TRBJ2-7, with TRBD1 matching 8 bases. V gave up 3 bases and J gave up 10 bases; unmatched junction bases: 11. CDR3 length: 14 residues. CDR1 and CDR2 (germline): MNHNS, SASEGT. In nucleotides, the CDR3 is TGTGCCAGCAGTGACCGACAGGGGCACTTCGAACAGTACTTC. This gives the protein CASSDRQGHFEQYF.

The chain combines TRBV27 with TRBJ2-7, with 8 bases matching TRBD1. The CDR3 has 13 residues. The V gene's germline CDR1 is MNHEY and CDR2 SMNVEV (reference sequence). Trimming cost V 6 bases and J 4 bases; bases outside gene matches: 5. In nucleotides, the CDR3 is TGTGCCAGCAGGACAGGGGAAGGGTACGAGCAGTACTTC. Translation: CASRTGEGYEQYF.

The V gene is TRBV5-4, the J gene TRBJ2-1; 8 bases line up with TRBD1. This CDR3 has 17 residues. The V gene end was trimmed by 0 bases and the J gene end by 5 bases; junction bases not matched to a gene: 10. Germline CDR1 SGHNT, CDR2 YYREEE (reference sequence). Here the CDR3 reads CASSLAPDRVWDNEQFF. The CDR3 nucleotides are TGTGCCAGCAGCTTGGCCCCGGACAGGGTCTGGGACAATGAGCAGTTCTTC.

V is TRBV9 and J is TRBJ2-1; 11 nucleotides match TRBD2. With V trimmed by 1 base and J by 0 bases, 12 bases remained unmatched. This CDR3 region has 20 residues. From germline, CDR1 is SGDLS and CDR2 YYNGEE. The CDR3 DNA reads TGTGCCAGCAGCGTACAATTAGCGGGGGGGCCATGGGGCTCCTACAATGAGCAGTTCTTC. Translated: CASSVQLAGGPWGSYNEQFF.

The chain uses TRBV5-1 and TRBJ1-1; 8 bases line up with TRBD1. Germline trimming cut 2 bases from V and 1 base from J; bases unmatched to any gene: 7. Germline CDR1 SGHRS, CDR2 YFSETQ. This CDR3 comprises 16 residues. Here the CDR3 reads CASSFFSGGSNTEAFF. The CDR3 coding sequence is TGCGCCAGCAGCTTCTTTTCAGGGGGCTCGAACACTGAAGCTTTCTTT. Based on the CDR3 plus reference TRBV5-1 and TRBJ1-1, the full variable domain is KAGVTQTPRYLIKTRGQQVTLSCSPISGHRSVSWYQQTPGQGLQFLFEYFSETQRNKGNFPGRFSGRQFSNSRSEMNVSTLELGDSALYLCASSFFSGGSNTEAFFGQGTRLTVV.

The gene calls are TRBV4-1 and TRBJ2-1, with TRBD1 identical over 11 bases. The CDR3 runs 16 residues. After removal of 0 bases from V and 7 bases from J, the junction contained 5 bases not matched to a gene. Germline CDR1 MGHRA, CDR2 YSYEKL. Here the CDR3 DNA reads TGCGCCAGCAGCCAAGATCCCGGGACAGGGGGTAATGAGCAGTTCTTC. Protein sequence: CASSQDPGTGGNEQFF.

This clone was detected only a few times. This CDR3 is CASSVQGNGYTF. The CDR3 nucleotides read TGTGCCAGCAGTGTCCAGGGGAATGGCTACACCTTC. This chain uses TRBV2 with TRBJ1-2; D may be TRBD1 (6 bases). The germline V gene has CDR1 SNHLY and CDR2 FYNNEI. This CDR3 is built from 12 residues. Trimming pared 4 bases from V and 6 bases from J, leaving 9 bases between. The variable domain in full, completed from reference TRBV2 and TRBJ1-2, reads EPEVTQTPSHQVTQMGQEVILRCVPISNHLYFYWYRQILGQKVEFLVSFYNNEISEKSEIFDDQFSVERPDGSNFTLKIRSTKLEDSAMYFCASSVQGNGYTFGSGTRLTVV.

The DNA of the CDR3 is TGTGCCAGCAGCTTGGCCGAGGAGCAGTACTTC. Translating it yields CASSLAEEQYF. The chain combines TRBV5-6 with TRBJ2-7; D is unclear. This CDR3 is 11 amino acids long. Trimming cost V 0 bases and J 7 bases, with 5 bases left between them. CDR1 and CDR2 (germline): SGHDT, YYEEEE.

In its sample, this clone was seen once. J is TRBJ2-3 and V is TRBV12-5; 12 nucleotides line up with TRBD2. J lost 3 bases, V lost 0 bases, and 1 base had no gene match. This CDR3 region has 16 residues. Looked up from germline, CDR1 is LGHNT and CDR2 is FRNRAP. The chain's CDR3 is CASGLVLAGGTDTQYF. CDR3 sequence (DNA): TGTGCTAGTGGTTTGGTACTAGCGGGGGGTACAGATACGCAGTATTTT.

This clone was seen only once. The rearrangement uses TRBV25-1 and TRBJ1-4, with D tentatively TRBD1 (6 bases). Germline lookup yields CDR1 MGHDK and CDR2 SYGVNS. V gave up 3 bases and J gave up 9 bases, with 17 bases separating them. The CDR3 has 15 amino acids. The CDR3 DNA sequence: TGTGCCAGCAGTGATTCCGGGCCAGGGGAAAAAAAACTGTTTTTT. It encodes CASSDSGPGEKKLFF.

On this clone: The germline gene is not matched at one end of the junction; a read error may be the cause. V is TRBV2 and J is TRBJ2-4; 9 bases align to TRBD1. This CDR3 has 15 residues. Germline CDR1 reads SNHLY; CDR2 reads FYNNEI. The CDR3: CASRVQGATKNSQYF. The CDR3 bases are TGTGCCAGCAGGGTACAGGGGGCAACCAAAAACAGTCAGTACTTC.

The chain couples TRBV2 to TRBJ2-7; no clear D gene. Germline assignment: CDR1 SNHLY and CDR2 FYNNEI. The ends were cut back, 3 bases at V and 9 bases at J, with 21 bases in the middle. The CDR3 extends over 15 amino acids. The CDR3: CASSENPTSISGQYF. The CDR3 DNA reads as TGTGCCAGCAGTGAGAACCCTACGAGCATCTCGGGGCAGTACTTC.

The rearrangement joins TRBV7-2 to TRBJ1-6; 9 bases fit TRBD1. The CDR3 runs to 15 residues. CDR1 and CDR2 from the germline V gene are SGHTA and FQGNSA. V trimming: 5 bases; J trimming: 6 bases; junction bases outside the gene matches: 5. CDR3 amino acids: CASSTQGAFNSPLHF. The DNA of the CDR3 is TGTGCCAGCAGCACACAGGGGGCATTTAATTCACCCCTCCACTTT.

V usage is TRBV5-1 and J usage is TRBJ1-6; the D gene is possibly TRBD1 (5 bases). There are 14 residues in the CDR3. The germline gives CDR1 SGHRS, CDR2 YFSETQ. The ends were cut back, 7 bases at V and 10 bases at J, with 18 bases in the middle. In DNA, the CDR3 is TGCGCCAGCGGCTCGGACACTGCTCAATCACCCCTCCACTTT. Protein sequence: CASGSDTAQSPLHF.

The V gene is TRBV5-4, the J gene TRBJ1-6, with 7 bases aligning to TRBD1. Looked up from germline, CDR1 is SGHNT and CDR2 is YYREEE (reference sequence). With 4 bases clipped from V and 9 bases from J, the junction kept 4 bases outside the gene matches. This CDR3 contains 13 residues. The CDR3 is CASSPDRASPLHF. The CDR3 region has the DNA TGTGCCAGCAGCCCCGACAGGGCTTCACCCCTCCACTTT.

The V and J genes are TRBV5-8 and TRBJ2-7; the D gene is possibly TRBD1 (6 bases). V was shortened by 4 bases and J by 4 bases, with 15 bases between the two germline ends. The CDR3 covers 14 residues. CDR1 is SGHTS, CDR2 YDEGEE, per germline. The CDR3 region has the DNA TGTGCCAGCAGCATCGGGACACTGGGTTACGAGCAGTACTTC. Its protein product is CASSIGTLGYEQYF.

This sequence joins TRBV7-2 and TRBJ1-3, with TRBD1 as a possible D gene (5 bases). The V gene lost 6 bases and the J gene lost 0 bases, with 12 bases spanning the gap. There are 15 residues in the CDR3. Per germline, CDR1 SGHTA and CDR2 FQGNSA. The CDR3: CASSPDTNSGNTIYF. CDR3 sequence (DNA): TGTGCCAGCAGTCCGGACACAAACTCTGGAAACACCATATATTTT.

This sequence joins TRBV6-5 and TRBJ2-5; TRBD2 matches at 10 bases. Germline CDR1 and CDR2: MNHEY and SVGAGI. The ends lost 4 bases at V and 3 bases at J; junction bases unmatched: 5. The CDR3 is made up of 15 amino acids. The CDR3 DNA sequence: TGTGCCAGCAGTTCCATACTAGCGGGGAAAGAGACCCAGTACTTC. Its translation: CASSSILAGKETQYF.

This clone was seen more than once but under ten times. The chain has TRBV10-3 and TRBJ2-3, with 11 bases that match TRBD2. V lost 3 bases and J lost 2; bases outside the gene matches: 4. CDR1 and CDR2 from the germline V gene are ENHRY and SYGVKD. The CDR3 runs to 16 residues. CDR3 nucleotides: TGTGCCATCAGTGACGGACTAGCGGGTAACACAGATACGCAGTATTTT. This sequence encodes CAISDGLAGNTDTQYF.

The CDR3 coding sequence is TGTGCCAGCAGCGAATTGGGAACTAGTGGCAATGAGCAGTTCTTC. This codes for CASSELGTSGNEQFF. The gene calls are TRBV7-2 and TRBJ2-1, with D possibly matching TRBD2 (5 bases). The CDR3 totals 15 residues. Looked up from germline, CDR1 is SGHTA and CDR2 is FQGNSA. The V gene lost 5 bases and the J gene lost 6 bases, with 17 bases spanning the gap.

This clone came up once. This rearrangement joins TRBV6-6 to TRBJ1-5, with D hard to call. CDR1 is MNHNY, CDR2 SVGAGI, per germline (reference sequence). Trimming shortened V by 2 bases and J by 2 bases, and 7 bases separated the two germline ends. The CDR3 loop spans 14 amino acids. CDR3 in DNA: TGTGCCAGCAGTTACGGGCAGGGCAATCAGCCCCAGCATTTT. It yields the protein CASSYGQGNQPQHF.

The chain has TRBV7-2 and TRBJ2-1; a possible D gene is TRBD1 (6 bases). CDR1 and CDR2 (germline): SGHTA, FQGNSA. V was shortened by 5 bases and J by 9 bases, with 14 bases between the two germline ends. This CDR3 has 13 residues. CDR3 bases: TGTGCCAGCAGCACGTACAGGGACGGTGAGCAGTTCTTC. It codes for CASSTYRDGEQFF. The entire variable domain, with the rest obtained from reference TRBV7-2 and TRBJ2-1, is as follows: GAGVSQSPSNKVTEKGKDVELRCDPISGHTALYWYRQSLGQGLEFLIYFQGNSAPDKSGLPSDRFSAERTGGSVSTLTIQRTQQEDSAVYLCASSTYRDGEQFFGPGTRLTVL.

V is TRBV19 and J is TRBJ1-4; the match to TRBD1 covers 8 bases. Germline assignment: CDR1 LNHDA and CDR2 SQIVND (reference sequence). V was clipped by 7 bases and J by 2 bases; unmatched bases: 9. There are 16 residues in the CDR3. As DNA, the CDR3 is TGTGCCAGTACCGGACAGGGAGGCGCGACTAATGAAAAACTGTTTTTT. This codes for CASTGQGGATNEKLFF.

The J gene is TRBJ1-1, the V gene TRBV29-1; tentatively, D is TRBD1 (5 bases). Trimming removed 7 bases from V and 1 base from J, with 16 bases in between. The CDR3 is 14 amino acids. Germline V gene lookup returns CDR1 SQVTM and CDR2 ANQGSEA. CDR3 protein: CSGRQGGWNTEAFF. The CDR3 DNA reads TGCAGCGGGCGGCAGGGCGGATGGAACACTGAAGCTTTCTTT.